A single sample gave rise to the 13 T cell receptor beta chains below, sequenced in a study of HIV-infected patients and healthy controls. The repertoire came from unfractionated whole blood and reflected all unsorted peripheral T cells. Alpha and beta constant-region primers primed reverse transcription of about 0.5 ug RNA. Each of the alpha and beta chains got its own library through chain-specific third strand synthesis with indices. One entry per CDR3 protein results from TCRdb running MiXCR on the 5' RACE reads. Among around 16,000 distinct CDR3 sequences listed, 9.4% were seen once. Material: blood. The receptors originated from an adult in good health.

There are a few counts of this clonotype. The CDR3 nucleotides read TGTGCCAGCAGTTGGGGGGTTTTGAACACTGAAGCTTTCTTT. Translation: CASSWGVLNTEAFF. The chain joins TRBV27 to TRBJ1-1; possibly TRBD1 for D (5 bases). Germline V gene sequence: CDR1 MNHEY, CDR2 SMNVEV (reference sequence). This CDR3 region has 14 residues. V was trimmed by 4 bases and J by 0 bases, leaving 9 bases between them.

This clonotype was seen at least ten times. This chain uses TRBV10-3 with TRBJ2-7; D not resolved. Germline lookup yields CDR1 ENHRY and CDR2 SYGVKD. The CDR3 has 17 amino acids. V was shortened by 4 bases and J by 6 bases, with 25 bases between the two germline ends. The CDR3 region has the DNA TGTGCCATCAGTGGGGTATGGATGAGGACCAAGCCGGGCGAGCAGTACGTC. Its protein is CAISGVWMRTKPGEQYV.

This clonotype is medium-sized in the sample. The V and J genes are TRBV27 and TRBJ1-1, with D unclear. This CDR3 contains 13 residues. V lost 3 bases and J lost 2, with 7 bases in between. Per the germline V gene, CDR1 is MNHEY and CDR2 is SMNVEV (reference sequence). CDR3 protein: CASSFVGNTEAFF. CDR3 sequence (DNA): TGTGCCAGCAGTTTTGTAGGAAACACTGAAGCTTTCTTT.

Only a few counts were recorded for this clonotype. The chain has TRBV19 and TRBJ2-4, with TRBD1 matching 12 bases. CDR3 length: 14 amino acids. From germline, CDR1 is LNHDA and CDR2 SQIVND (reference sequence). The trim removed 9 bases at V and 7 bases at J, leaving 7 bases unmatched. CDR3 coding DNA: TGTGCCAGCCGGGACAGGGGGCTTCGGAACATTCAGTACTTC. Translating gives CASRDRGLRNIQYF.

This clonotype was counted many times. The chain uses TRBV4-1 and TRBJ2-3, with 9 bases aligning to TRBD2. The CDR3 runs to 17 residues. Losses at the gene ends were 4 bases for V and 4 bases for J; bases not matched to a gene: 12. Germline V gene data show CDR1 as MGHRA and CDR2 as YSYEKL. The CDR3 spells CASSPTGAGGPADTQYF. The CDR3 nucleotides are TGCGCCAGCAGCCCGACGGGGGCGGGAGGGCCCGCAGATACGCAGTATTTT.

This clonotype was recorded a few times. The rearrangement joins TRBV12-3 or TRBV12-4 to TRBJ1-1; no clear D gene. V lost 3 bases and J 3 bases, leaving 11 bases between the germline ends. The CDR3 loop spans 14 amino acids. The CDR3, as DNA: TGTGCCAGCAGTTTCCCCAACAAGGACACTGAAGCTTTCTTT. Protein: CASSFPNKDTEAFF.

This clonotype was recorded at least ten times. V is TRBV7-9 and J is TRBJ2-7; D is perhaps TRBD2 (7 bases). The germline gives CDR1 SEHNR, CDR2 FQNEAQ (reference sequence). This CDR3 region has 15 residues. Trimming cost V 5 bases and J 4 bases, with 18 bases left between them. CDR3 sequence reads: CASSNPGGLEYEQYF. The CDR3 nucleotides are TGTGCCAGCAGCAACCCCGGGGGGCTTGAATACGAGCAGTACTTC.

This clonotype showed up many times. The gene calls are TRBV28 and TRBJ1-5, with 11 positions matching TRBD1. V shed 6 bases, J shed 5 bases, and the junction held 6 bases outside the gene matches. The CDR3 is made up of 15 amino acids. Looked up from germline, CDR1 is MDHEN and CDR2 is SYDVKM. For the CDR3, the DNA is TGTGCCAGCAGCCGGACAGGGGGCAGGCATCAGCCCCAGCATTTT. Residues: CASSRTGGRHQPQHF.

This clonotype was seen at least ten times. CDR3 DNA: TGTGCCAGCAGCTCCGGGCCCCCATCCTACGAGCAGTACTTC. As protein: CASSSGPPSYEQYF. The rearrangement links TRBV7-9 to TRBJ2-7; the D is unclear. Germline values: CDR1 SEHNR, CDR2 FQNEAQ (reference sequence). V lost 4 bases and J lost 1, with 11 bases in between. The CDR3 totals 14 residues.

There are many counts of this clonotype. V is TRBV4-1 and J is TRBJ1-1; 7 bases fit TRBD1. CDR3 size: 15 residues. Germline V gene data show CDR1 as MGHRA and CDR2 as YSYEKL. Trimming took 3 bases from V and 5 from J; bases not matched to a gene: 9. CDR3 in DNA: TGCGCCAGCAGCCACCCAGGGGGGGAGAAAACTGAAGCTTTCTTT. Translation gives CASSHPGGEKTEAFF.

This clonotype was observed many times. The chain joins TRBV29-1 to TRBJ1-1; 10 bases fit TRBD1. The germline gives CDR1 SQVTM, CDR2 ANQGSEA. V gave up 6 bases and J gave up 7 bases; unmatched junction bases: 11. The CDR3 sequence is 14 residues long. The CDR3 DNA is TGCAGCGTCCGGGACAGGGGAGCTTTGGTTGAAGCTTTCTTT. Translating it yields CSVRDRGALVEAFF.

This clonotype was found many times. V is TRBV6-1 and J is TRBJ2-3; 8 bases line up with TRBD2. Germline V lookup: CDR1 MNHNS, CDR2 SASEGT. The CDR3 is made up of 16 amino acids. V lost 6 bases to trimming and J lost 1 base; unmatched junction nucleotides: 9. The CDR3: CASSPTGLEGTDTQYF. For the CDR3, the DNA is TGTGCCAGCAGCCCTACGGGACTAGAAGGCACAGATACGCAGTATTTT.

By share, this clonotype counts as medium-sized. The V and J genes are TRBV6-1 and TRBJ2-4; D possibly matches TRBD1 or TRBD2 (5 bases each). Trimming shortened V by 0 bases and J by 1 base, and 10 bases separated the two germline ends. CDR3 size: 16 residues. Germline V gives CDR1 MNHNS, CDR2 SASEGT. The CDR3 nucleotides are TGTGCCAGCAGTGAAGCGCTAGAGGGGGCCAAAAACATTCAGTACTTC. Translating gives CASSEALEGAKNIQYF.